Listed below are T cell receptor beta chains from one sample, sequenced in a study of Ad26.COV2.S vaccination and SARS-CoV-2 variants. The data were produced by immunoSEQ multiplex PCR, yet TCRdb's version contains in-frame clones alone and is incomplete. The sample contains 350,000 to 400,000 clones, approximately 90% of which appear only once. Sample: peripheral blood, taken in a trial of Ad26.COV2.S vaccine versus placebo. These receptors came from a person aged 18-60 years who received the Ad26.COV2.S COVID-19 vaccine or a placebo. Both conserved end residues are part of each CDR3. A D gene is named only where the DNA matches it firmly. Where a row states a size, it is once, few, many or the class of an expanded clone; other rows omit it.

clone size,J gene,V gene,D gene,CDR3 DNA,CDR3 protein
-,TRBJ1-1,TRBV5-1,-,TGCGCCAGCAGCTTGGCGCAGGGCCCTGAAGCTTTCTTT,CASSLAQGPEAFF
-,TRBJ2-7,TRBV11-2,-,TGTGCCAGCAGCGTGAGAGCGGAGCAGTACTTC,CASSVRAEQYF
-,TRBJ1-1,TRBV13,TRBD1,TGTGCCAGCAGCCCCTCGGTAGGGGGCAACACTGAAGCTTTCTTT,CASSPSVGGNTEAFF
once,TRBJ2-2,TRBV19,TRBD1,TGTGCCAGTGCAGGGGGCTCCTCCGTCGGGGAGCTGTTTTTT,CASAGGSSVGELFF
-,TRBJ1-2,TRBV10-3,TRBD1,TGTGCCATCAGTGAGTCTGGGACAGGGAATGGCTACACCTTC,CAISESGTGNGYTF
-,TRBJ1-5,TRBV12-3/TRBV12-4,-,TGTGCCAGCAGTTTAGAAGGTCAGCCCCAGCATTTT,CASSLEGQPQHF
few,TRBJ1-6,TRBV19,-,TGTGCCAGTAGTCCCAGACCTGGACCCCTCCACTTT,CASSPRPGPLHF
-,TRBJ1-1,TRBV6-6,-,TGTGCCAGCAGAAGGGAGTTTGGGAACACTGAAGCTTTCTTT,CASRREFGNTEAFF
once,TRBJ1-1,TRBV20-1,-,TGCAGTGCTAGAATCAATAATGAAGCTTTCTTT,CSARINNEAFF
-,TRBJ1-1,TRBV19,-,TGTGCCAGTAGTATAGCGGGTTCCTGGAACACTGAAGCTTTCTTT,CASSIAGSWNTEAFF
-,TRBJ1-1,TRBV2,TRBD1,TGTGCCAGCAGTGTACAGGGGAATACTGAAGCTTTCTTT,CASSVQGNTEAFF
few,TRBJ1-2,TRBV5-5,TRBD1,TGTGCCAGCAGCTTGGATCTGGGACAGGGAGGTGGCTACACCTTC,CASSLDLGQGGGYTF
-,TRBJ2-3,TRBV27,-,TGTGCCAGCAGTGCTAGACAAGATACGCAGTATTTT,CASSARQDTQYF
-,TRBJ1-6,TRBV4-1,-,TGCGCCAGCAGCCAAGAAGTCGTGATAAACTATAATTCACCCCTCCACTTT,CASSQEVVINYNSPLHF
-,TRBJ2-3,TRBV12-1,-,TGTGCCAGCAGCTCCCGGGACGCGGCAGATACGCAGTATTTT,CASSSRDAADTQYF
-,TRBJ1-5,TRBV7-9,-,TGTGCCAGCAGCGTAACTGGCAATCAGCCCCAGCATTTT,CASSVTGNQPQHF
once,TRBJ1-2,TRBV18,-,TGTGCCAGCTCAGCTAATAACGGACAGCCGGGTGGCTACACCTTC,CASSANNGQPGGYTF
-,TRBJ2-3,TRBV7-9,-,TGTGCCAGCAGCTTAGTCGGGATTACAGATACGCAGTATTTT,CASSLVGITDTQYF
-,TRBJ1-1,TRBV30,-,TGTGCCTGGAGGGGCGGGGAGATGAACACTGAAGCTTTCTTT,CAWRGGEMNTEAFF
-,TRBJ1-6,TRBV27,-,TGTGCCAGCAGGGCCCCGGGGAATTCACCCCTCCACTTT,CASRAPGNSPLHF